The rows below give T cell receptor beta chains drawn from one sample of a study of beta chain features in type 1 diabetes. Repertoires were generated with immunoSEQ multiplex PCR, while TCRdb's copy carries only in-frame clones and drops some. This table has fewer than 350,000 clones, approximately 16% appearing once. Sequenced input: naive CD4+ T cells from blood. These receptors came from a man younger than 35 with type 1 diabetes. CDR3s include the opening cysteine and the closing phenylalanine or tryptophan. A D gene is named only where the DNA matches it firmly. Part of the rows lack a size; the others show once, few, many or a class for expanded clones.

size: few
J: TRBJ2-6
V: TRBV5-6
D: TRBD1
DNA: TGTGCCAGCAGGCGACAGGGTATCCTGACTTTC
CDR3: CASRRQGILTF

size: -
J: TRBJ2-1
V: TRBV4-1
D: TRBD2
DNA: TGCGCCAGCAGCCAGGAACTAGCGGGAGGGCCACGGAATGAGCAGTTCTTC
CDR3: CASSQELAGGPRNEQFF

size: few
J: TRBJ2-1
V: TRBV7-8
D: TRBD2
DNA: TGTGCCTCACGGAGGAGCGGGAGTAGGCATGAGCAGTTCTTC
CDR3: CASRRSGSRHEQFF

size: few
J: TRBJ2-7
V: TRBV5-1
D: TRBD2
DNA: TGCGCCGGCAGCTATCGGGGGGGAAAGAGCTCCTACGAGCAGTACTTC
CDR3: CAGSYRGGKSSYEQYF

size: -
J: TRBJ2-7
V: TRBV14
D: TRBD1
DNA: TGTGCCAGCAGCCAAGGGCAGGGGGCCTACGAGCAGTACTTC
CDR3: CASSQGQGAYEQYF

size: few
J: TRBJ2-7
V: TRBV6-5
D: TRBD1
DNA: TGTGCCAGCAGTTCCAGGGGGAAACAATACGAGCAGTACTTC
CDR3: CASSSRGKQYEQYF

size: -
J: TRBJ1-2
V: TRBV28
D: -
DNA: TGTGCCAGCAGTTTAACCCAGAACTATGGCTACACCTTC
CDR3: CASSLTQNYGYTF

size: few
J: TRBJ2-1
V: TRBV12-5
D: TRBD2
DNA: TGTGCTAGTGGTGCCCCCTATGGCGGGAGTTCCAATGAGCAGTTCTTC
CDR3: CASGAPYGGSSNEQFF

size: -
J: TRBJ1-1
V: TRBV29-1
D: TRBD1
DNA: TGCAGCGGAGGGGGCCGTCTGAACACTGAAGCTTTCTTT
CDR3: CSGGGRLNTEAFF

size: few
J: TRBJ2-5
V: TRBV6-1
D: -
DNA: TGTGCCAGCATTCTCACAGGGCAAGAGACCCAGTACTTC
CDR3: CASILTGQETQYF

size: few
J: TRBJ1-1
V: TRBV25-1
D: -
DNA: TGTGCCAGCAGTGACCCCCTTAGGAACACTGAAGCTTTCTTT
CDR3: CASSDPLRNTEAFF

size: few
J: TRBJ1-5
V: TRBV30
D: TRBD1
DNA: TGTGCCTGGTCAGACAGGGCCAATCAGCCCCAGCATTTT
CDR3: CAWSDRANQPQHF

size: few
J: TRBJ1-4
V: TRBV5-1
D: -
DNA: TGCGCCAGCAGCTTACAGCCGCTTGCAACTAATGAAAAACTGTTTTTT
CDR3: CASSLQPLATNEKLFF

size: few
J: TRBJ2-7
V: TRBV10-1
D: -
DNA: TGCGCCAGCAGCACCTCAGGGGTTGGAGAGCAGTACTTC
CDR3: CASSTSGVGEQYF

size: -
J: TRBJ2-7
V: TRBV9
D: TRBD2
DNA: TGTGCCAGCAGCGTAGGGGGACTAGCAAACGAGCAGTACTTC
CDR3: CASSVGGLANEQYF

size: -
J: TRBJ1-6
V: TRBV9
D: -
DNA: TGTGCCAGCAAGCGAACCTATAATTCACCCCTCCACTTT
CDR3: CASKRTYNSPLHF

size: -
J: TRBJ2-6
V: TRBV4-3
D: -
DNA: TGCGCCAGCAGCCAAAGCGACCAACCATCTGGGGCCAACGTCCTGACTTTC
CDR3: CASSQSDQPSGANVLTF

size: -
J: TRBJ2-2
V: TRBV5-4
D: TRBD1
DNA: TGTGCCAGCAGAACCGGGACAGGGAACACCGGGGAGCTGTTTTTT
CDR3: CASRTGTGNTGELFF

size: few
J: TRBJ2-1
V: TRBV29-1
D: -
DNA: TGCAGCGGCTCTCTGTTACTAGCAACCTACAATGAGCAGTTCTTC
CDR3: CSGSLLLATYNEQFF

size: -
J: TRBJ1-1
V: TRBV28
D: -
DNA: TGTGCCAGCAGTTCGCGGGTGAACACTGAAGCTTTCTTT
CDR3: CASSSRVNTEAFF

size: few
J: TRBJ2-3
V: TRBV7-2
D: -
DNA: TGTGCCAGCAGCACGACAGGCAGCACGCAGTATTTT
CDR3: CASSTTGSTQYF

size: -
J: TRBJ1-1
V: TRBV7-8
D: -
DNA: TGTGCCAGCCGTCATCCATACAGGAAGGGGGACACTGAAGCTTTCTTT
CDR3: CASRHPYRKGDTEAFF

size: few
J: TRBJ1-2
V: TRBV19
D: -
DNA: TGTGCCAGTAGTGGTACAGGGTTCTATGGCTACACCTTC
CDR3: CASSGTGFYGYTF

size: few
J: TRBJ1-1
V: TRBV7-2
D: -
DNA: TGTGCCAGCAGCTTAGTAGGGAGGACTGAAGCTTTCTTT
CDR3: CASSLVGRTEAFF

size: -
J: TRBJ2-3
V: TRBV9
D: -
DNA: TGTGCCAGCAGCGCAACAGGGCGCACAGATACGCAGTATTTT
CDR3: CASSATGRTDTQYF